The source of this T cell receptor (beta chain) is a study of shared clonotypes between healthy human individuals. Findings of the study overall: Rarefaction curves obtained for sorted subsets showed sequencing incomplete despite large depth.

CDR1 is MGHRA, CDR2 YSYEKL, per germline. CDR3 size: 16 residues. Trimming took 2 bases from V and 1 from J, leaving 11 bases between them. Assay used: immunoSEQ multiplex PCR; TCRdb lists only in-frame clones, some missing. The sample shows about 2.4 million clones, roughly 93% of them seen only once. Of note for this clone: The target antigen is unknown.

This TCR derives from a man between 18 and 35 years old in good health. Some clones in this sample may be carry-over from other donors' samples. Sequencing input: naive CD4+ T cells from PBMCs. The subset: CD45RA+ positively selected. The chain uses TRBV4-1 and TRBJ1-4; no clear D gene. The DNA for the CDR3 is TGCGCCAGCAGCCAATGGGCGTCAGGAACTAATGAAAAACTGTTTTTT. Its translation is CASSQWASGTNEKLFF.